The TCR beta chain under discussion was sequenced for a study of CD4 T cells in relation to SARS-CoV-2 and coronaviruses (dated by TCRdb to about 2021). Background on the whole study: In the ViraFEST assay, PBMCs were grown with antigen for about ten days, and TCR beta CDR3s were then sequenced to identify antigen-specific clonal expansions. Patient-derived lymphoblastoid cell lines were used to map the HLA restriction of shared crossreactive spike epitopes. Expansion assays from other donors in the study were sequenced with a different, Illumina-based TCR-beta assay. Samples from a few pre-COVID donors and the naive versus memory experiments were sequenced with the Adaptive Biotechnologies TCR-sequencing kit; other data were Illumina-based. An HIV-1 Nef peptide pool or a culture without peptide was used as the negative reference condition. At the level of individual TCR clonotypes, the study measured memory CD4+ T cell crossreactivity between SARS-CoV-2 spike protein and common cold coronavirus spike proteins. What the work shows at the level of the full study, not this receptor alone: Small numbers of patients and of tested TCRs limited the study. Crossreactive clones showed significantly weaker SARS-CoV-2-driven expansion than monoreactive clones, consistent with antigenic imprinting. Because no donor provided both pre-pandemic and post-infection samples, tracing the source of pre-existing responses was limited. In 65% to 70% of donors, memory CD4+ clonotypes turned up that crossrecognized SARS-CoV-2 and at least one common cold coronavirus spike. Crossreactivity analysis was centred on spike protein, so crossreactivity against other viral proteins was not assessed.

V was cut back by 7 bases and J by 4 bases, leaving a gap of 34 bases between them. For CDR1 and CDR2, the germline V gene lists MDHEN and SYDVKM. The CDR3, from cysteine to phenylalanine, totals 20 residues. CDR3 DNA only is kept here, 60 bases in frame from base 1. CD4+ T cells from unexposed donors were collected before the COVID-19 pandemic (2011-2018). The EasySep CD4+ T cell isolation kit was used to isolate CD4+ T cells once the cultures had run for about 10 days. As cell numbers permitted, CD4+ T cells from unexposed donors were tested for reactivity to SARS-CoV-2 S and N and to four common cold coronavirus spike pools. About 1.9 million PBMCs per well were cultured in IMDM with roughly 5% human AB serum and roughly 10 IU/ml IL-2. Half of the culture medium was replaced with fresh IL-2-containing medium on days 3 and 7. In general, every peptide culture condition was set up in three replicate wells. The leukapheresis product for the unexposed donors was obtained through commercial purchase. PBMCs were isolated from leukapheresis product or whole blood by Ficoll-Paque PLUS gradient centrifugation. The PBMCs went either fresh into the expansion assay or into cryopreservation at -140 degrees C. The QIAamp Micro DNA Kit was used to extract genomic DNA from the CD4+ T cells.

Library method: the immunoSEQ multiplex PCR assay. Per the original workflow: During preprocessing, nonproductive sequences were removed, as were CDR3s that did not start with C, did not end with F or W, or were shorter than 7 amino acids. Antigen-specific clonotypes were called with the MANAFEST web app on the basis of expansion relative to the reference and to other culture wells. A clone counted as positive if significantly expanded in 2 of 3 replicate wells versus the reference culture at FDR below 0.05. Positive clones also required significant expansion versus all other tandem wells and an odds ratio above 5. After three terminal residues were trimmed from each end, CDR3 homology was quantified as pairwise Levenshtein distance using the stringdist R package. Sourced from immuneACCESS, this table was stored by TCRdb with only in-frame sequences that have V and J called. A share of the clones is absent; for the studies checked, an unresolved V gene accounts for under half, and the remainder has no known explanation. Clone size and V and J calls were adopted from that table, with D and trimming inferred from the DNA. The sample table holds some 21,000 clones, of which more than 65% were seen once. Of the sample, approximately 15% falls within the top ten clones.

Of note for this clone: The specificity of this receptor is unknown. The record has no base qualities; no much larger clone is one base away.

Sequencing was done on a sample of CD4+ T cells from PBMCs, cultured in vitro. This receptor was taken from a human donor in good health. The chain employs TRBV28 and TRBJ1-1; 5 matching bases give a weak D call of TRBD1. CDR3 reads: CASTHGWTRSTTYGGTEAFF. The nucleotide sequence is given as TGTGCCAGCACCCATGGGTGGACGCGGTCTACAACCTATGGGGGCACTGAAGCTTTCTTT.